This TCR beta chain was profiled in a study of T cell changes during pregnancy in multiple sclerosis. CDR1 is SGHDT and CDR2 is YYEEEE in the germline V gene. CDR3 size: 11 residues. The germline V and J ends were trimmed by 4 bases and 7 bases, with 9 bases remaining between them. Using immunoSEQ multiplex PCR, the repertoire was profiled, and TCRdb retains in-frame clones only, with some absent. The top ten clones hold around 1.7% of a sample with roughly 61,000 clones, 93% of them seen once. The input for sequencing was peripheral blood, taken after pregnancy. This TCR derives from a female donor with multiple sclerosis, enrolled in a pregnancy study. The genes are TRBV5-6 and TRBJ2-7; D uncertain. CDR3 sequence reads: CASSTVLEQYF. CDR3 sequence (DNA): TGTGCCAGCAGCACGGTCCTGGAGCAGTACTTC.